What follows describes a single T cell receptor (beta chain). With 6 bases clipped from V and 0 bases from J, the junction kept 7 bases outside the gene matches. CDR3 length equals 15 residues. Germline V CDR1 and CDR2: MNHNY, SVGAGI (reference sequence). Only in-frame clones appear in the TCRdb table, and some are missing; sequencing was by immunoSEQ multiplex PCR. The data hold under 80,000 clones, with 88% observed a single time. The data are from a study of T cell changes during pregnancy in multiple sclerosis. The sequence derives from a female donor with multiple sclerosis, enrolled in a pregnancy study. This chain connects TRBV6-6 to TRBJ1-1, with TRBD1 matching over 7 bases. This material consisted of peripheral blood, taken in the first trimester of pregnancy. In DNA, the CDR3 is TGTGCCAGCAGGGTTCCGGGACAGATGAACACTGAAGCTTTCTTT. Protein sequence: CASRVPGQMNTEAFF.